The entry below describes one T cell receptor beta chain. Its antigen is not identified. Looked up from germline, CDR1 is PRHDT and CDR2 is FYEKMQ (reference sequence). The CDR3 runs to 15 residues. Trimming stripped 0 bases from V and 0 bases from J, with 7 bases between. The data were produced by immunoSEQ multiplex PCR, yet TCRdb's version contains in-frame clones alone and is incomplete. The sample yields about 69,000 clones, roughly 95% seen once. This sample was taken from a study of cytomegalovirus exposure and HLA in healthy donors. Whole-study results and caveats: Altogether, 150 to 200 TCR beta chains were recorded as cytomegalovirus-associated. Reports showed the classifier diagnosing cytomegalovirus status with high specificity and sensitivity. Subsequent analysis found a tendency for first-cohort TCR clusters to co-occur within the roughly 130 validation repertoires.

The sequence came from a woman younger than 35 in good health and CMV-seropositive. This sequence joins TRBV13 and TRBJ2-3, with D perhaps TRBD2 (6 bases). The specimen was PBMCs. The CDR3 region has the DNA TGTGCCAGCAGCTTAGGGGGGGGTAGCACAGATACGCAGTATTTT. It translates to CASSLGGGSTDTQYF.